Described below is a single TCR beta chain sequence and its context. The trim removed 5 bases at V and 3 bases at J, leaving 5 bases unmatched. Germline lookup yields CDR1 SGHTA and CDR2 FQGNSA. The CDR3 sequence is 14 residues long. Time point denoted: before trial treatment. The sample belongs to a study of low-dose radiotherapy and immunotherapy resistance in tumors. Alpha and beta chains were covered, as first-strand cDNA relied on TRAV- and TRBV-specific primers. TCR amplification involved 20 to 25 PCR cycles with a constant-region primer and V-primer adapter. TCRdb re-analysed the reads in MiXCR, keeping a single row per CDR3 protein. The sample comprises tens of thousands of distinct CDR3 sequences, around a third of which are singletons, and over 8.5% rests with the top ten.

The TCR was taken from a female donor with ovarian cancer. The sample was PBMCs, taken before treatment. The V gene is TRBV7-2, the J gene TRBJ2-7; 9 bases match TRBD1. The CDR3 nucleotides are TGTGCCAGCAGCGGGGGACAGGGCTACTACGAGCAGTACTTC. Its translation: CASSGGQGYYEQYF.